These T cell receptor beta chains were read from a single sample in a study of beta chain features in type 1 diabetes. The data were produced by immunoSEQ multiplex PCR, yet TCRdb's version contains in-frame clones alone and is incomplete. The data contain 150,000 to 170,000 clones, about 9.4% of them singletons. Material: central memory CD4+ T cells from blood. The receptors were gathered from a young man with type 1 diabetes. CDR3s include the opening cysteine and the closing phenylalanine or tryptophan. A D gene is named only where the DNA matches it firmly. The size entry is marked missing in some rows and otherwise reads once, few, many or a size class.

few,TRBV18,TRBJ2-2,TRBD1,TGTGCCAGCTCCGGACAGGGGACGATCGGGGAGCTGTTTTTT,CASSGQGTIGELFF
few,TRBV11-2,TRBJ1-2,-,TGTGCCAGCAGCTCCGACTATGGCTACACCTTC,CASSSDYGYTF
-,TRBV7-7,TRBJ2-4,TRBD1,TGTGCCAGCAGCCCAGGACAGGGTTTCAAAAACATTCAGTACTTC,CASSPGQGFKNIQYF
-,TRBV10-3,TRBJ2-1,-,TGTGCCATCAGCCAGGGGGATAGCGGGGCCTACAATGAGCAGTTCTTC,CAISQGDSGAYNEQFF
few,TRBV28,TRBJ1-1,-,TGTGCCAGCAGTTTATGGGGGGGGAACACTGAAGCTTTCTTT,CASSLWGGNTEAFF
-,TRBV20-1,TRBJ2-5,-,TGCAGTGCCAACAGGGCAGAGACCCAGTACTTC,CSANRAETQYF
once,TRBV7-2,TRBJ2-5,-,TGTGCCAGCAGCTTAGAGTACTTCCAAGAGACCCAGTACTTC,CASSLEYFQETQYF
-,TRBV5-4,TRBJ1-1,-,TGTGCCAGCAGCTTGGCAGGGGCGAGGTACACTGAAGCTTTCTTT,CASSLAGARYTEAFF
-,TRBV13,TRBJ2-7,-,TGTGCCAGCAGCCCTAGGGGCAGTAGCTCCTACGAGCAGTACTTC,CASSPRGSSSYEQYF
-,TRBV19,TRBJ2-1,TRBD2,TGTGCCAGTAGTATGCCCGCGGCGGGAGGTCCGGCTGAGCAGTTCTTC,CASSMPAAGGPAEQFF
-,TRBV29-1,TRBJ1-1,-,TGCAGCGCGAAGACAGGCTACAACACTGAAGCTTTCTTT,CSAKTGYNTEAFF
few,TRBV19,TRBJ2-7,TRBD1,TGTGCCAGTACCCCTCGGTACAGGGGATATAGCTACGAGCAGTACTTC,CASTPRYRGYSYEQYF
-,TRBV7-7,TRBJ2-7,TRBD1,TGTGCCAGCAGCTTAGAACAGGGGATTGGCGAGCAGTACTTC,CASSLEQGIGEQYF
few,TRBV7-2,TRBJ2-7,-,TGTGCCAGCAGGCGACAGAGAGAGAACTACGAGCAGTACTTC,CASRRQRENYEQYF
-,TRBV9,TRBJ1-2,-,TGTGCCAGCAGCCCCCACACAGGGCGAGACAATAATGGCTACACCTTC,CASSPHTGRDNNGYTF
many,TRBV9,TRBJ2-5,TRBD2,TGTGCCAGCAGCGCCGGGACTAGTTCAGAGACCCAGTACTTC,CASSAGTSSETQYF
medium-sized,TRBV23-1,TRBJ2-5,TRBD1,TGCGCCAGCACGAGAGGGGGCTTCGGGACCCAGTACTTC,CASTRGGFGTQYF
-,TRBV6-5,TRBJ1-2,-,TGTGCCAGCCAGTATTCGGGGGGCTATGGCTACACCTTC,CASQYSGGYGYTF
few,TRBV7-2,TRBJ2-3,-,TGTGCCAGCAGCCAAGATAGCGGAGACTCAGATACGCAGTATTTT,CASSQDSGDSDTQYF
-,TRBV28,TRBJ2-1,TRBD2,TGTGCCAGCAGTTCTCCCGGACTAGCATCCAATGAGCAGTTCTTC,CASSSPGLASNEQFF
-,TRBV5-4,TRBJ1-4,-,TGTGCCAGCAGCTTGGGCGGACAGAATGAAAAACTGTTTTTT,CASSLGGQNEKLFF
few,TRBV7-2,TRBJ2-3,-,TGTGCCAGCAGCGCATCTTTCCTAAGCACAGATACGCAGTATTTT,CASSASFLSTDTQYF
-,TRBV7-9,TRBJ2-7,-,TGTGCCAGCAGCCCTTCAGGGGCGGGGGATTGGATCGAGCAGTACTTC,CASSPSGAGDWIEQYF
few,TRBV28,TRBJ1-4,-,TGTGCCAGCAGTTTGGAGGGAGGCGAAAAACTGTTTTTT,CASSLEGGEKLFF
-,TRBV7-3,TRBJ2-5,-,TGTGCCAGCAGCTTAAACCCGGGGGTGGGGACCCAGTACTTC,CASSLNPGVGTQYF
-,TRBV7-3,TRBJ2-1,-,TGTGCCAGCAGCCCACTAGCAGGCAATGAGCAGTTCTTC,CASSPLAGNEQFF
few,TRBV7-9,TRBJ2-5,TRBD1,TGTGCCAGCAGCCCCCAACAGGGGGCCAAAGAGACCCAGTACTTC,CASSPQQGAKETQYF
-,TRBV28,TRBJ1-1,TRBD1,TGTGCCAGCAGTTTAGGACAGGGGATCCCTGAAGCTTTCTTT,CASSLGQGIPEAFF
-,TRBV25-1,TRBJ1-1,-,TGTGCCAGCAGTGAATCATCTGGGGGAGGGGACACTGAAGCTTTCTTT,CASSESSGGGDTEAFF
-,TRBV2,TRBJ2-5,TRBD2,TGTGCCAGCAGTGACGGAGCGGGAGGGAGGGGAAAGACCCAGTACTTC,CASSDGAGGRGKTQYF
-,TRBV7-7,TRBJ2-1,TRBD2,TGTGCCAGCAGCGCCCAGACTAGCGGGCTGTACAATGAGCAGTTCTTC,CASSAQTSGLYNEQFF
few,TRBV11-3,TRBJ2-3,-,TGTGCCAGCAGCTTAACCGGCCAGACATCCACAGATACGCAGTATTTT,CASSLTGQTSTDTQYF
-,TRBV28,TRBJ2-6,TRBD1,TGTGCCAGCAGTTTATTCGACAGGGGCACCTCTGGGGCCAACGTCCTGACTTTC,CASSLFDRGTSGANVLTF
few,TRBV6-1,TRBJ2-5,TRBD1,TGTGCCAGCACTGGGACAGCGCACCAAGAGACCCAGTACTTC,CASTGTAHQETQYF
-,TRBV27,TRBJ2-3,-,TGTGCCAGCAGTCCGCGCCCGGTTTCAGATACGCAGTATTTT,CASSPRPVSDTQYF